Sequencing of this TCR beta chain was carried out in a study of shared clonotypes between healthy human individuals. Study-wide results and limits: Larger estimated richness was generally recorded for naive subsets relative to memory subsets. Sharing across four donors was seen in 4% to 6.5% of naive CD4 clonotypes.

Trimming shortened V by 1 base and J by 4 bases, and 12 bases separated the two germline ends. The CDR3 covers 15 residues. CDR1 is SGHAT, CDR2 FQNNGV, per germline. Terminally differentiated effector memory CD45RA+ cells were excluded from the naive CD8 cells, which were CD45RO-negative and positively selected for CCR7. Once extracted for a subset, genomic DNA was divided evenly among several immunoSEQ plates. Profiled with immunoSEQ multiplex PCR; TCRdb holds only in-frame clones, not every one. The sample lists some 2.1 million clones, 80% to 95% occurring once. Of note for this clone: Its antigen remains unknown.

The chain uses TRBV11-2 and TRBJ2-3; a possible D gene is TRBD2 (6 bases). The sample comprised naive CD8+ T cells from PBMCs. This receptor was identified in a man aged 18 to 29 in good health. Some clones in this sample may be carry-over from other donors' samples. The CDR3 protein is CASSLVGGAADTQYF. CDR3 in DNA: TGTGCCAGCAGCTTAGTGGGGGGTGCGGCAGATACGCAGTATTTT.